This entry features one T cell receptor (beta chain) sequence. This sample is part of a study of T cell responses to AZD1222 COVID-19 vaccine. The data were produced by immunoSEQ multiplex PCR, yet TCRdb's version contains in-frame clones alone and is incomplete. Of over 150,000 clones listed, roughly 90% are singletons. Germline V CDR1 and CDR2: LGHDT, YNNKEL (reference sequence). Trimming stripped 1 base from V and 2 bases from J, with 11 bases between. There are 15 residues in the CDR3. The chain carries TRBV3-1 (or the pseudogene TRBV3-2) and TRBJ1-1, with a weak D call TRBD1 (5 bases). The TCR sequence derives from an adult who received the AZD1222 COVID-19 vaccine. The sample in question was peripheral blood, obtained 28 days after the second AZD1222 dose. This CDR3 is CASSQGDDLNTEAFF. In DNA form, the CDR3 reads TGTGCCAGCAGCCAAGGGGACGATCTAAACACTGAAGCTTTCTTT.